This T cell receptor (beta chain) was sequenced during a study of T-cell memory formation after mild COVID-19. Turning to the study itself: For the most part, TCR clusters were specific to one donor. Study findings and constraints: Whereas later expanders leaned CD4+, clones contracting day 15 to 85 showed a balanced CD4/CD8 makeup. Pre-infection memory showed some responding clones, and this suggested that cross-reactive memory joined. The study found contracting CD4+ clones mainly in CM and EM and contracting CD8+ clones in EMRA.

V lost 5 bases and J lost 2; bases outside the gene matches: 11. This CDR3 region has 16 residues. The germline gives CDR1 SGHAT, CDR2 FQNNGV. A few counts support this clonotype. The antigen is undetermined. TCRdb recomputed calls from the 5' RACE reads with MiXCR, one row per CDR3 protein. The sample carries 210,000 or so distinct CDR3 sequences, around 25% recorded once. The chain links TRBV11-2 to TRBJ2-5, with 7 nucleotides matching TRBD2. The receptor's source is an adult woman who had mild COVID-19 (a few samples of this study predate the infection). Cell type and time point are not known. Sequencing was carried out using PBMCs or a T cell subset sorted from them (not recorded which). The CDR3 DNA reads TGTGCCAGCAGCCCGGGGGGACTACCCCAACAAGAGACCCAGTACTTC. Protein product: CASSPGGLPQQETQYF. The full variable domain, in which reference TRBV11-2 and TRBJ2-5 provide the parts outside the CDR3, is EAGVAQSPRYKIIEKRQSVAFWCNPISGHATLYWYQQILGQGPKLLIQFQNNGVVDDSQLPKDRFSAERLKGVDSTLKIQPAKLEDSAVYLCASSPGGLPQQETQYFGPGTRLLVL.